These 12 T cell receptor beta chains were all obtained from the same sample, sequenced in a study of cytomegalovirus exposure and HLA in healthy donors. Primers included in the PCR were 60 Vbeta and 13 Jbeta primers. Produced via immunoSEQ multiplex PCR; TCRdb's table is partial and in-frame only. In the table there are approximately 150,000 clones, roughly four fifths of which are singletons. Sequencing used PBMCs. The source is a man between 60 and 70 years old in good health and CMV-seronegative.

The chain recombines TRBV7-6 with TRBJ1-4, with D unresolved. There are 13 residues in the CDR3. Per germline, CDR1 SGHVS and CDR2 FNYEAQ. The ends were cut back, 5 bases at V and 5 bases at J, with 9 bases in the middle. CDR3 coding DNA: TGTGCCAGCAGCCCTTTAGTAAATGAAAAACTGTTTTTT. Residues: CASSPLVNEKLFF. Using reference TRBV7-6 and TRBJ1-4 for the parts outside the CDR3, the full variable domain is GAGVSQSPRYKVTKRGQDVALRCDPISGHVSLYWYRQALGQGPEFLTYFNYEAQQDKSGLPNDRFSAERPEGSISTLTIQRTEQRDSAMYRCASSPLVNEKLFFGSGTQLSVL.

The V and J genes are TRBV28 and TRBJ2-5; TRBD2 matches 10 bases. Germline V lookup: CDR1 MDHEN, CDR2 SYDVKM. The CDR3 is made up of 16 amino acids. V dropped 9 bases and J dropped 3; count of bases not matched to a gene: 13. CDR3 residues: CASKFRRLAGEETQYF. In DNA form, the CDR3 reads TGTGCCAGTAAGTTCCGCCGGCTAGCGGGAGAAGAGACCCAGTACTTC.

This clone occurred once. The chain employs TRBV6-5 and TRBJ2-7, with 10 nucleotides matching TRBD1. CDR3 size: 15 residues. CDR1 and CDR2 from the germline V gene are MNHEY and SVGAGI. The V gene end was trimmed by 3 bases and the J gene end by 4 bases; junction bases not matched to a gene: 6. The CDR3, as DNA: TGTGCCAGCAGTTATAGGTCGGGACAGGGGTACGAGCAGTACTTC. Amino acids: CASSYRSGQGYEQYF.

This chain connects TRBV7-2 to TRBJ2-7, with 7 nucleotides matching TRBD1. Germline assignment: CDR1 SGHTA and CDR2 FQGNSA. V was clipped by 5 bases and J by 1 base; unmatched bases: 5. This CDR3 has 14 amino acids. For the CDR3, the DNA is TGTGCCAGCAGCCCCCGACAGGGTTCCTACGAGCAGTACTTC. Its translation is CASSPRQGSYEQYF.

This sequence joins TRBV5-1 and TRBJ1-2; 9 bases fit TRBD1. Germline loops: CDR1 SGHRS, CDR2 YFSETQ. V gave up 1 base and J gave up 3 bases; unmatched junction bases: 7. This CDR3 contains 16 residues. For the CDR3, the DNA is TGCGCCAGCAGCTTGTCACAGGGGGCGCCGTACTATGGCTACACCTTC. Amino acid sequence: CASSLSQGAPYYGYTF.

The chain links TRBV11-2 to TRBJ2-7; 13 bases fit TRBD2. Germline assignment: CDR1 SGHAT and CDR2 FQNNGV. V lost 3 bases to trimming and J lost 3 bases; unmatched junction nucleotides: 2. The CDR3 is 15 amino acids. In DNA, the CDR3 is TGTGCCAGCAGCTTGGGACTAGCGGGATACTACGAGCAGTACTTC. Translating gives CASSLGLAGYYEQYF.

This clone has only one observation. V is TRBV5-4 and J is TRBJ2-7; the D gene is possibly TRBD2 (5 bases). The germline CDR1 and CDR2 sequences are SGHNT and YYREEE (reference sequence). Trimming took off 3 bases at V and 7 bases at J, with 17 bases between the two ends. The CDR3 has 14 residues. DNA of the CDR3: TGTGCCAGCAGCTCGGCCTTAGCGCCGGGGGAGCAGTACTTC. It specifies CASSSALAPGEQYF.

The chain carries TRBV4-3 and TRBJ1-2; D is uncertain. Germline CDR1 reads LGHNA; CDR2 reads YSLEER. The germline V and J ends were trimmed by 0 bases and 2 bases, with 10 bases remaining between them. The CDR3 contains 15 residues. This chain's CDR3 is CASSQDPGWNYGYTF. Written as DNA, the CDR3 is TGCGCCAGCAGCCAAGATCCGGGGTGGAACTATGGCTACACCTTC.

This rearrangement joins TRBV9 to TRBJ1-2; TRBD1 aligns across 10 bases. V shed 4 bases, J shed 3 bases, and the junction held 6 bases outside the gene matches. Germline loops: CDR1 SGDLS, CDR2 YYNGEE. CDR3 length: 15 amino acids. The DNA of the CDR3 is TGTGCCAGCAGCCCAGGACAGGGGGGCGACTATGGCTACACCTTC. It encodes CASSPGQGGDYGYTF.

This clone was observed a handful of times. V is TRBV18 and J is TRBJ1-6; D remains unclear. V lost 3 bases to trimming and J lost 8 bases, with 14 bases between them. The CDR3 contains 15 residues. Germline CDR1 KGHSH, CDR2 LQKENI. CDR3 DNA: TGTGCCAGCTCACCCGCACCCCTAACCCATTCACCCCTCCACTTT. Translated, it gives CASSPAPLTHSPLHF.

By sample share, this clone is medium-sized. The chain links TRBV6-5 to TRBJ2-7; 11 positions match TRBD1. The germline V gene encodes CDR1 MNHEY and CDR2 SVGAGI. V was clipped by 0 bases and J by 3 bases; unmatched bases: 4. The CDR3 runs to 16 residues. The DNA of the CDR3 is TGTGCCAGCAGTTACTCGACGGGGACAGGGGGCTACGAGCAGTACTTC. It specifies CASSYSTGTGGYEQYF.

The chain recombines TRBV5-1 with TRBJ2-7; 9 positions agree with TRBD2. V was clipped by 3 bases and J by 3 bases; unmatched bases: 7. This CDR3 region has 15 residues. The germline V gene encodes CDR1 SGHRS and CDR2 YFSETQ. The CDR3: CASSWLAGANYEQYF. Here the CDR3 DNA reads TGCGCCAGCAGCTGGTTAGCGGGAGCGAACTACGAGCAGTACTTC.